This passage covers 2 T cell receptor beta chains from one sample sequenced in a study of T cells after yellow fever vaccination. MiXCR, applied by TCRdb to the 5' RACE reads, yields one record per CDR3 protein. Among some 560,000 distinct CDR3 sequences listed, around a sixth were seen once. The input for sequencing was PBMCs, taken more than 4 days after the first yellow fever vaccination. These TCRs come from a young man who received the YFV17D yellow fever vaccine.

In DNA, the CDR3 is TGTGCCATCAGTGAGTGGGGACAGGGGAGTAACACTGAAGCTTTCTTT. This gives the protein CAISEWGQGSNTEAFF. The J gene is TRBJ1-1, the V gene TRBV10-3; 10 bases align to TRBD1. With 1 base clipped from V and 2 bases from J, the junction kept 4 bases outside the gene matches. The CDR3 spans 16 residues. Per the germline V gene, CDR1 is ENHRY and CDR2 is SYGVKD.

This clonotype was seen ten or more times. This sequence joins TRBV5-1 and TRBJ2-2; tentative D call: TRBD1 (5 bases). CDR1 and CDR2 from the germline V gene are SGHRS and YFSETQ. V lost 4 bases to trimming and J lost 2 bases, with 9 bases between them. The CDR3 is 14 amino acids. In DNA, the CDR3 is TGCGCCAGCAGCGGAACAGGCAACACCGGGGAGCTGTTTTTT. It is translated as CASSGTGNTGELFF.